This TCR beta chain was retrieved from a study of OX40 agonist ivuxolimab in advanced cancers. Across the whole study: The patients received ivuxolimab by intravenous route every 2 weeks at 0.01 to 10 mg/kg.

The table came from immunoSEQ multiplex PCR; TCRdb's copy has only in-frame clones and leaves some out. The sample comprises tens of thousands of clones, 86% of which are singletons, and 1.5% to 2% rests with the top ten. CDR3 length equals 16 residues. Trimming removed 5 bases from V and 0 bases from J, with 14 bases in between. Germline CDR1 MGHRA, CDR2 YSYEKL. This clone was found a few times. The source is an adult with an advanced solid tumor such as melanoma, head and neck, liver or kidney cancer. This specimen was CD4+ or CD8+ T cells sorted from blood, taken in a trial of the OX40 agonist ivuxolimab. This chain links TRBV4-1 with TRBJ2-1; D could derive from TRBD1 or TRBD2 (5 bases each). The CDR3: CASSTGRGSSYNEQFF. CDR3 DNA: TGCGCCAGCAGCACAGGTCGGGGTTCCTCCTACAATGAGCAGTTCTTC.